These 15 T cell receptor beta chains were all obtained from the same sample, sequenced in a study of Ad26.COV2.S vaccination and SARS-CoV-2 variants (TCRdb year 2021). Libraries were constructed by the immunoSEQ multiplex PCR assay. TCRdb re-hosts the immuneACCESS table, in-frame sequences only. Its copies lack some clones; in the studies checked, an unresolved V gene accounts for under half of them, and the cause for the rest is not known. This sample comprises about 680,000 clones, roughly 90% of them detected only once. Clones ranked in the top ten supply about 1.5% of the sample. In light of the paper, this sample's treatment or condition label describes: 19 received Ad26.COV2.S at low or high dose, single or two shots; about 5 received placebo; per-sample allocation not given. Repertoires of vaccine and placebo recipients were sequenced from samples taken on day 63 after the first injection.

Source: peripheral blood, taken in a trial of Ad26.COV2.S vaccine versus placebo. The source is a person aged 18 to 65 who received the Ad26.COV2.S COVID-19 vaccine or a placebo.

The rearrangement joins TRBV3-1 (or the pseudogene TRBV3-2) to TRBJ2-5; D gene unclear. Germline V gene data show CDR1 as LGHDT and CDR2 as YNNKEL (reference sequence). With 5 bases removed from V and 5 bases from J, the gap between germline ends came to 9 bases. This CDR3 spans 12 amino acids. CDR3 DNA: TGTGCCAGCAGCAGGACCCGGGAGACCCAGTACTTC. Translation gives CASSRTRETQYF.

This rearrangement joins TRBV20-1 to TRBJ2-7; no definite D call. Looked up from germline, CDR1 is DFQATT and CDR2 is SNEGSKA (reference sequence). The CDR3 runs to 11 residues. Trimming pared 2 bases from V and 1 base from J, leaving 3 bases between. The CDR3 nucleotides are TGCAGTGCTAGACAATCCTACGAGCAGTACTTC. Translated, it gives CSARQSYEQYF.

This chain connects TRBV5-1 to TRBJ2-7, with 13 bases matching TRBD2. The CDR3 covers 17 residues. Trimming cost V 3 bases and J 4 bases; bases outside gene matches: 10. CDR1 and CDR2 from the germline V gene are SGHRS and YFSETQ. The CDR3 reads CASSSQPTSGGAYEQYF. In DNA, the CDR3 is TGCGCCAGCAGCTCGCAGCCAACTAGCGGGGGGGCGTACGAGCAGTACTTC.

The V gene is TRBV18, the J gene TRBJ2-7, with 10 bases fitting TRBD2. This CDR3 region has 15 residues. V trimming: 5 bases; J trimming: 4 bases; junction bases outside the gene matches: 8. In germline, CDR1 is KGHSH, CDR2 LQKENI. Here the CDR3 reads CASSNSGTSAYEQYF. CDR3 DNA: TGTGCCAGCTCAAATTCCGGGACTAGCGCTTACGAGCAGTACTTC. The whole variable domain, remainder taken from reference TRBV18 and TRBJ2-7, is NAGVMQNPRHLVRRRGQEARLRCSPMKGHSHVYWYRQLPEEGLKFMVYLQKENIIDESGMPKERFSAEFPKEGPSILRIQQVVRGDSAAYFCASSNSGTSAYEQYFGPGTRLTVT.

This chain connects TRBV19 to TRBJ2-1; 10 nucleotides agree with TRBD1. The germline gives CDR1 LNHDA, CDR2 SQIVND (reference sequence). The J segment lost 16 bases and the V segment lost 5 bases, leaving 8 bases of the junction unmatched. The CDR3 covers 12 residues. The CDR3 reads CASSGGTGDVFF. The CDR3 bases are TGTGCCAGTAGTGGGGGGACAGGGGACGTATTCTTC. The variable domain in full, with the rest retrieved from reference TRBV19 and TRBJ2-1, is DGGITQSPKYLFRKEGQNVTLSCEQNLNHDAMYWYRQDPGQGLRLIYYSQIVNDFQKGDIAEGYSVSREKKESFPLTVTSAQKNPTAFYLCASSGGTGDVFFGPGTRLTVL.

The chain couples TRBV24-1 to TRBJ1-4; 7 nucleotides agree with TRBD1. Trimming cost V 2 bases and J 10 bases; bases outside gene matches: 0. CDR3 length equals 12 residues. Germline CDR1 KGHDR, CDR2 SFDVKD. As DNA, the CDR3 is TGTGCCACCAGTGATTCAGGGGGAAAACTGTTTTTT. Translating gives CATSDSGGKLFF.

The CDR3 spells CASSESLGYTEAFF. The CDR3 region has the DNA TGCGCCAGCAGTGAGTCGTTGGGGTACACTGAAGCTTTCTTT. The chain recombines TRBV10-1 with TRBJ1-1; D ambiguous. CDR3 size: 14 residues. Germline values: CDR1 WNHNN, CDR2 SYGVQD (reference sequence). With 0 bases removed from V and 3 bases from J, the gap between germline ends came to 8 bases.

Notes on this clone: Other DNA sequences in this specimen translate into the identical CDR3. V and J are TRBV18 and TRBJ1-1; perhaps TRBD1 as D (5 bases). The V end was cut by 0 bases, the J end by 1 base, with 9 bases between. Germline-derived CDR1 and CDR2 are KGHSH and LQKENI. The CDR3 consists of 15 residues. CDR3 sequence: CASSPPGTANTEAFF. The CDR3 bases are TGTGCCAGCTCACCACCTGGGACGGCGAACACTGAAGCTTTCTTT.

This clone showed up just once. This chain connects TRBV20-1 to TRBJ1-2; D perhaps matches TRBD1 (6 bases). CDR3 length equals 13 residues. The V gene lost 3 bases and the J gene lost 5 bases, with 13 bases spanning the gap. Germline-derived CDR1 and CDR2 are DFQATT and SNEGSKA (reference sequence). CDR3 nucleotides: TGCAGTGCTAGTATACAGGGCGGGTATGGCTACACCTTC. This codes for CSASIQGGYGYTF.

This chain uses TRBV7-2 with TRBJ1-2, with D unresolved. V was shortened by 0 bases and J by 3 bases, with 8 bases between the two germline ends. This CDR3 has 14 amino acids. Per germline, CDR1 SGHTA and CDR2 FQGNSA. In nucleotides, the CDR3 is TGTGCCAGCAGCTTAGCGAGTTCCGACTATGGCTACACCTTC. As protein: CASSLASSDYGYTF.

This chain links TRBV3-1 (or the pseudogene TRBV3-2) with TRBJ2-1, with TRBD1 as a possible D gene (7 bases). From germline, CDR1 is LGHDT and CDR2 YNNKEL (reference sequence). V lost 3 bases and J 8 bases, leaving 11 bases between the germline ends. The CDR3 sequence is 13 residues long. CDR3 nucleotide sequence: TGTGCCAGCAGCCACCAGGGGGAGGATGAGCAGTTCTTC. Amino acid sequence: CASSHQGEDEQFF.

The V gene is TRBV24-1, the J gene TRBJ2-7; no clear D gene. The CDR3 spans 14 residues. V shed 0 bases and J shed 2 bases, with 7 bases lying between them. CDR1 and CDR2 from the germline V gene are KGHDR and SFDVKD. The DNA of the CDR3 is TGTGCCACCAGTGATTTGCCAGGTACCTACGAGCAGTACTTC. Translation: CATSDLPGTYEQYF.

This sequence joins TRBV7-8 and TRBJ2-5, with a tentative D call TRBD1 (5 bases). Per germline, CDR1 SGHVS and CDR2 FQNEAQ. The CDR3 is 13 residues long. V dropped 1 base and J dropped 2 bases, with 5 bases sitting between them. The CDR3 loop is CASSLDRQETQYF. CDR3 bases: TGTGCCAGCAGCTTAGACAGGCAAGAGACCCAGTACTTC.

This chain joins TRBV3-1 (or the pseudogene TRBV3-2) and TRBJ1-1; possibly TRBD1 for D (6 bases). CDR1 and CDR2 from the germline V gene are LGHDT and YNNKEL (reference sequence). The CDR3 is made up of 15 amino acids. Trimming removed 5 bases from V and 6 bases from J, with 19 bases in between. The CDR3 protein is CASSDQDRGPSEAFF. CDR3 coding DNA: TGTGCCAGCAGCGATCAGGACAGAGGGCCTTCTGAAGCTTTCTTT.

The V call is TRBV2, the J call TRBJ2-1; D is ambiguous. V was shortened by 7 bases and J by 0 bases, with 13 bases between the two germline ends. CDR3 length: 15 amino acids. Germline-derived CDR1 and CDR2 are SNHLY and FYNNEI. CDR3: CASTWGSVSYNEQFF. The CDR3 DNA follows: TGTGCCAGCACTTGGGGTTCTGTCTCCTACAATGAGCAGTTCTTC.